These T cell receptor beta chains were read from a single sample in a study of regulatory T cells in long-lasting Graves disease. TCRdb reprocessed the multiplex PCR reads with MiXCR, giving one entry per CDR3 protein. The repertoire has roughly 420,000 distinct CDR3 sequences, around 15% of them found once; the top ten carry 23%. This sample was shared with a second study, whose subject was T cells in Graves' hyperthyroidism and ophthalmopathy.

The source was peripheral blood mononuclear cells (PBMCs), collected at new diagnosis, from a patient treated with antithyroid drugs. The receptors stem from a woman younger than 30 with Graves disease. The CDR3 runs from the conserved cysteine through the conserved F or W. The D gene is left open where the match is weak. Clone size, where shown, is once, few, many, or a class for clones that have expanded.

TRBJ2-1 TRBV28 many - TGTGCCAGCAGACCAAACGACAGATACAATGAGCAGTTCTTC CASRPNDRYNEQFF
TRBJ1-2 TRBV6-4 - - TGTGCCAGCAGTGACCAGGCGGGGGGCGTAGGATACACCTTC CASSDQAGGVGYTF
TRBJ2-1 TRBV7-9 - TRBD1 TGTGCCAGCAGCTTGGCCGGGACAGGTTGGGTTGACTCCTACAATGAGCAGTTCTTC CASSLAGTGWVDSYNEQFF
TRBJ2-7 TRBV7-2 many TRBD1 TGTGCCAGCAGCTTAGCTTCTTGGGACAGATTCTACGAGCAGTACTTC CASSLASWDRFYEQYF
TRBJ1-5 TRBV24-1 many TRBD1 TGTGCCACCAGTGACCAAGGACAGGGGAGCAATCAGCCCCAGCATTTT CATSDQGQGSNQPQHF
TRBJ1-1 TRBV29-1 - TRBD1 TGCAGCGTTGGGACAGGGGACACTGAAGCTTTCTTT CSVGTGDTEAFF
TRBJ2-1 TRBV19 - TRBD2 TGTGCCAGTAGTACCCCGGACGGGGGGGAGGCATTC CASSTPDGGEAF
TRBJ2-5 TRBV7-9 few TRBD1 TGTGCCAGCAGCTTAGCGGGGACAGCCACCCAGTACTTC CASSLAGTATQYF
TRBJ1-4 TRBV28 many - TGTGCCAGCAGTTTAGGGCCAGGGTGGAAGGAAAAACTGTTTTTT CASSLGPGWKEKLFF
TRBJ1-2 TRBV6-1 many TRBD1 TGTGCCAGCTCTACCTCCGGGACAGTATCGACGCGCTACACCTTC CASSTSGTVSTRYTF
TRBJ2-1 TRBV2 - TRBD2 TGTGCCAGCAGTCCCGATAGCGGGAGGGAGTTAAATGAGCAGTTCTTC CASSPDSGRELNEQFF
TRBJ1-4 TRBV6-2/TRBV6-3 few - TGTGCCAGCAGTTACTTCGTAAATGAAAAACTGTTTTTT CASSYFVNEKLFF
TRBJ1-2 TRBV19 few TRBD1 TGTGCCAGTAGTACGGACAGGTGGGACTATGGCTACACCTTC CASSTDRWDYGYTF
TRBJ2-7 TRBV7-2 - TRBD1 TGTGCCAGCAGCATAACCGGGACAGCCACCTATGAGCAGTACTTC CASSITGTATYEQYF
TRBJ1-1 TRBV15 many - TGTGCCACCAGCACTGGGGGCACTGAAGCTTTCTTT CATSTGGTEAFF
TRBJ2-1 TRBV2 many - TGTGCCAGCAGTCCTAGAGATGAGCAGTTCTTC CASSPRDEQFF
TRBJ1-5 TRBV19 - - TGTGCCAGTAGTATTCGTCAGGCGGGTCAGCCCCAGCATTTT CASSIRQAGQPQHF
TRBJ2-1 TRBV7-2 many TRBD2 TGTGCCAGCAGCTTAGCAAGACTAGCGGGATGGGTTAATGAGCAGTTCTTC CASSLARLAGWVNEQFF
TRBJ1-2 TRBV3-1 - TRBD1 TGTGCCAACAGCCGGGGGGACAGGGGCGACATTCCGGTTGGCTACACCTTC CANSRGDRGDIPVGYTF
TRBJ2-1 TRBV30 many TRBD2 TGTGCCTGGAGTGGGGTATACGGGAGGGGATACAATGAGCAGTTCTTC CAWSGVYGRGYNEQFF
TRBJ2-1 TRBV28 many - TGTGCCAGCATCGAGGGGGGAAATGGAAATGAGCAGTTCTTC CASIEGGNGNEQFF
TRBJ2-7 TRBV2 many - TGTGCCAGCAGTGGCGTTGGATCAAGGGAACATTACGAGCAGTACTTC CASSGVGSREHYEQYF
TRBJ2-7 TRBV3-1 - - TGTGCCAGCAGCCAAACTGCTAGTTCCTACGAGCAGTACTTC CASSQTASSYEQYF
TRBJ2-2 TRBV15 few - TGTGCCACCGGGTTGCGTCGCGGGGAGCTGTTTTTT CATGLRRGELFF
TRBJ1-5 TRBV20-1 many TRBD1 TGCAGTGCTACCAGACAGGGTGGGAATCAGCCCCAGCATTTT CSATRQGGNQPQHF